One T cell receptor beta chain is described in this entry. Its antigen has not been determined. No base quality information exists; no much larger clone differs at one position. The library came from PCR. Sequenced using an Illumina HiSeq 2500. To normalize quantification of the TCRbeta repertoire, the TCR libraries were built with molecular barcoding that relied on unique molecular identifiers. TCRdb's own reprocessing of the public reads used fastp at Q25 and MiXCR and kept productive beta chains. Here each entry gathers all rows of one CDR3 protein and keeps the most common genes and DNA. A total of 450,000 to 550,000 distinct CDR3 sequences appear in this sample, about 10% of them only once. The ten most abundant clones make up 14% of the sample. The record originates from a study of T-cell reconstitution after alpha-beta-depleted transplantation in children (dated by TCRdb to between 2015 and 2016). In terms of the full investigation: The study quantitatively tracked T-cell immune reconstitution after TCRalphabeta/CD19-depleted allogeneic hematopoietic cell transplantation in children using TCR repertoire profiling. The full study reports these points: In some patients, high TCRbeta diversity at day 60 was attributed to recipient T cells and intrathymic progenitors that had survived conditioning. Over subsequent months, a decline in hyperexpanded clone frequencies was noted, and after one year, T-cell counts and TCRbeta diversity were mostly ascribed to newly produced T cells. The apparently early recovery of alphabetaT-cell counts about two months after transplant reportedly depended on only several hundred rapidly expanded clones that came from non-depleted graft cells.

From cysteine to phenylalanine, the CDR3 is 16 amino acids long. Kept here is only the CDR3 DNA, which spans 48 bases and is read in frame from base 1. V is trimmed back by 5 bases and J by 0 bases, and the junction contains 4 bases that no gene match accounts for. The treatment or condition label of this sample denotes: allogeneic hematopoietic cell transplantation with graft depleted of TCRalphabeta T cells and CD19 B cells. Transplant recipients were children who received TCRalphabeta/CD19-depleted allogeneic hematopoietic cell grafts. The TCR originated in a female patient between 2 and 15 years old who had a stem cell transplant for aplastic anemia, so the T cells may come from the graft donor. Source: PBMCs, mostly from graft donor cells, taken 180 days after TCRalphabeta/CD19-depleted stem cell transplant. The chain was built from TRBV12-3 or TRBV12-4 and TRBJ2-3, with 11 central nucleotides matching TRBD2. The DNA sequence is given as TGTGCCAGCAGTGCAAGACTAGCGGGGAGCACAGATACGCAGTATTTT. Its protein is CASSARLAGSTDTQYF.